This TCR beta chain was captured in a study of cytomegalovirus exposure and HLA in healthy donors. The wider study: The approximately 120 validation repertoires used the same platform as the roughly 620 first-cohort repertoires, a later analysis reported.

Of note for this clone: The antigen remains undetermined.

This CDR3 has 15 residues. Germline CDR1 is SGHTA and CDR2 is FQGNSA. The junction had 6 bases not matched to a gene; V was cut back by 4 bases and J by 1 base. Overall study findings and caveats: Some TCR beta chains (roughly 160 of them) were listed as cytomegalovirus-associated. The majority of TCR sequences were rare, yet some public TCRs appeared in many donors. It was confirmed in vitro that a few of the CMV-associated chains were specific for CMV antigens.

Only in-frame clones appear in the TCRdb table, and some are missing; sequencing was by immunoSEQ multiplex PCR. The sample shows about 160,000 clones, 75% to 90% of them seen only once. The source material was PBMCs. This TCR was recovered from a woman aged 18-35 years in good health and CMV-seronegative. The chain uses TRBV7-2 and TRBJ1-1, with 7 bases that match TRBD1. In DNA, the CDR3 is TGTGCCAGCAGCTCAACGGGACAGCCGAACACTGAAGCTTTCTTT. Translation gives CASSSTGQPNTEAFF.